The 5 T cell receptor beta chains given below trace back to one sample, sequenced in a study of OX40 agonist ivuxolimab in advanced cancers. The protocol used for the library was the immunoSEQ multiplex PCR assay. The clones in this table, taken by TCRdb from immuneACCESS, are in-frame only. Not every clone is retained; where verified, under half of the shortfall comes from an unresolved V gene, and the cause of the rest is unknown. In all, the sample holds about 67,000 clones, and about nine tenths of those were seen once. 2% to 2.5% of the sample rests with the top ten. The sample consisted of CD4+ or CD8+ T cells sorted from blood, taken in a trial of the OX40 agonist ivuxolimab. The receptors stem from an adult with an advanced solid tumor such as melanoma, head and neck, liver or kidney cancer.

This sequence joins TRBV5-1 and TRBJ1-2; 9 positions agree with TRBD1. Trimming at V came to 6 bases and at J to 7 bases, leaving 13 bases not matched to a gene. Germline V lookup: CDR1 SGHRS, CDR2 YFSETQ. The CDR3 is made up of 15 amino acids. The CDR3 region is CASTYTRQGGGGYTF. The DNA of the CDR3 is TGCGCCAGCACCTATACCCGACAGGGGGGGGGTGGCTACACCTTC.

The CDR3 DNA reads TGTGCCAGCAGTTATGGGGTCAATCAGCCCCAGCATTTT. This codes for CASSYGVNQPQHF. The chain combines TRBV28 with TRBJ1-5, with D hard to call. V lost 4 bases, J lost 3 bases, and 7 bases lay in between. Germline V gene data show CDR1 as MDHEN and CDR2 as SYDVKM. This CDR3 contains 13 residues.

This chain links TRBV9 with TRBJ2-3, with D tentatively TRBD2 (6 bases). Germline values: CDR1 SGDLS, CDR2 YYNGEE. The V end was cut by 3 bases, the J end by 0 bases, with 11 bases between. The CDR3 is 15 residues long. CDR3 bases: TGTGCCAGCAGCGGAAGCGGAGGGAGCACAGATACGCAGTATTTT. Amino acids: CASSGSGGSTDTQYF.

V gene TRBV5-6 combines with J gene TRBJ1-1; D perhaps matches TRBD1 (6 bases). This CDR3 contains 14 residues. CDR1 and CDR2 (germline): SGHDT, YYEEEE. The V end was cut by 1 base, the J end by 4 bases, with 11 bases between. For the CDR3, the DNA is TGTGCCAGCAGCTTGCGAGGGGGGTTCACTGAAGCTTTCTTT. Translating gives CASSLRGGFTEAFF.

The J gene is TRBJ2-4, the V gene TRBV2; 7 nucleotides agree with TRBD2. Germline-derived CDR1 and CDR2 are SNHLY and FYNNEI. The CDR3 is 14 residues long. V lost 6 bases and J lost 1; bases outside the gene matches: 3. The CDR3 sequence: CASRVLAAKNIQYF. The CDR3 coding sequence is TGTGCCAGCAGAGTACTAGCGGCCAAAAACATTCAGTACTTC.